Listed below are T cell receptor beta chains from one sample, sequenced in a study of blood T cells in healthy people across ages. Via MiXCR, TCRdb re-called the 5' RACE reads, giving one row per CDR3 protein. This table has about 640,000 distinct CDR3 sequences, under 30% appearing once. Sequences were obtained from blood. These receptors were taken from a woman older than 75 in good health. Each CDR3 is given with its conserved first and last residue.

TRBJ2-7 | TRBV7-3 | CASSLTGDRAYEQYF
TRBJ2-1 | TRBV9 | CASSPRSWGDAYNEQFF
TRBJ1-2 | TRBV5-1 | CASTLAPGLSSYTF
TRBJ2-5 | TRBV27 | CASSLRGLPGQETQYF
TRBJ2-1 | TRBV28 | CASSRGFGSSYNEQFF
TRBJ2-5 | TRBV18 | CASSQETQYF
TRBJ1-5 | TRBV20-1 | CSARDAPGGGAFQPQHF
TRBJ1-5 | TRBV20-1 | CSARLGGLSNQPQHF
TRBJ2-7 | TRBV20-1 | CSARDMLPHSYEQYF
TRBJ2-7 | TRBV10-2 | CASSGPNEQYF
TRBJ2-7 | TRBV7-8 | CASSLSASGGYEQYF
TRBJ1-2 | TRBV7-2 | CASSWRPGQGARSYGYTF
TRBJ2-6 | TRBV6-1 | CASRMTGFSGANVLTF
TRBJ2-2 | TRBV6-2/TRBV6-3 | CASTKWNTGELFF
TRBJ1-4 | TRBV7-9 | CASSSGNGDEKLFF
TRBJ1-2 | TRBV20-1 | CSASPGSGGYTF
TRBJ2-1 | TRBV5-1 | CASSAGSAGTYNEQFF
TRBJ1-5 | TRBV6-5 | CASRSGGEGNQPQHF
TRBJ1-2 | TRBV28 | CASRLSGTGGIDYGYTF
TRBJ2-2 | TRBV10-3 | CAISESRSVGELFF
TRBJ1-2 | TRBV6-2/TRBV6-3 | CASSYTGTGIGYTF
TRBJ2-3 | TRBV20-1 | CSAGSLAASGGITDTQYF
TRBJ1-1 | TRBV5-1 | CASSRGDRGTVGTEAFF
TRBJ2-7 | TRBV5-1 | CASSFDSSYEQYF
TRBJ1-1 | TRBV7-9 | CASSGDRDMNTEAFF
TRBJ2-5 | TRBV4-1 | CASSLRFSSREQYF
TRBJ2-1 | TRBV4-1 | CASSQVQGSNEQFF
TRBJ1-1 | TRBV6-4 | CAVPNTEAFF
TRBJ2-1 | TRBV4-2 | CASRRRDRDKDEQFF
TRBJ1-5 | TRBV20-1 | CSAPPGQAYSNQPQHF
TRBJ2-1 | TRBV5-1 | CASRGANNEQFF
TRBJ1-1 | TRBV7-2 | CASSFQENTEAFF
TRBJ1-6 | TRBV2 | CASSVGGDNSPLHF
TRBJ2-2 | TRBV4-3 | CASRGSANTGELFF
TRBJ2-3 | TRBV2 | CASSGETSTQYF
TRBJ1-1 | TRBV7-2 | CASSPRMNTEAFF
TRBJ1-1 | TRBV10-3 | CAITGGGNTEAFF
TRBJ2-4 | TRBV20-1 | CSACELAKNIQYF
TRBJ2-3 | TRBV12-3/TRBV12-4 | CASRLGGGTDTQYF
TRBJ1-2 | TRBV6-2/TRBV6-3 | CAGTSGPGYGYTF
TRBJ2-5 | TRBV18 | CASSSQAIAGVEETQYF
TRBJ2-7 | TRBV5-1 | CASSLSPASGITYEQYF
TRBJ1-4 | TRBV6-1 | CASSETGGTNEKLFF
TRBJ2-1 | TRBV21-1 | CASPDRTGGAYNEQFF
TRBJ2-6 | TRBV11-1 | CASSPGPGGSGANVLTF
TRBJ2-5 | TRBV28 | CASSSSGGAKGETQYF
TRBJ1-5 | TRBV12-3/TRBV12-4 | CASSQTGQGGNQPQHF
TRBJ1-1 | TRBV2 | CASLATLTSAFF
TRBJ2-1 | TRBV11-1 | CASSLGRGGSNNEQFF
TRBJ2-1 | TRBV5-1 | CASSSTSGGAYERFF
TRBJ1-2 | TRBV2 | CASRGDLYGYTF
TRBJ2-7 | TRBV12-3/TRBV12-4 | CASSFEEPPTNYEQYF
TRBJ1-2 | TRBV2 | CASSIRVGYGYTF
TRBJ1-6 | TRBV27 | CASSLPGVNSPLHF
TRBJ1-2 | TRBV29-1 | CSVATGVLGYTF
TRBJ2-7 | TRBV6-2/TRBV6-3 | CACRRTTRSHYEQYF
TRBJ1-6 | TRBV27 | CTSSPGTGGEPRLTPLHF
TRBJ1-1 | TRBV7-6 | CASSSSFGLGNTEAFF